The present T cell receptor (beta chain) was sequenced within a study of blood T cell repertoires in COVID-19. Assay: immunoSEQ multiplex PCR; the TCRdb copy retains only in-frame clones and omits some. The profile covers 200,000 to 300,000 clones, with about 83% appearing a single time and around 5.5% taken by the ten largest. The CDR3 runs to 16 residues. J gave up 8 bases and V 2 bases, and 12 bases lay outside the gene matches. The germline V gene has CDR1 MNHEY and CDR2 SMNVEV (reference sequence). Source material: peripheral blood. This chain joins TRBV27 and TRBJ2-4; 7 nucleotides agree with TRBD2. The clonotype originates from a human donor in a cohort sampled during active COVID-19. CDR3 bases: TGTGCCAGCAGTTTAGGGGGGGGATTGGGTTCATACATTCAGTACTTC. This codes for CASSLGGGLGSYIQYF.